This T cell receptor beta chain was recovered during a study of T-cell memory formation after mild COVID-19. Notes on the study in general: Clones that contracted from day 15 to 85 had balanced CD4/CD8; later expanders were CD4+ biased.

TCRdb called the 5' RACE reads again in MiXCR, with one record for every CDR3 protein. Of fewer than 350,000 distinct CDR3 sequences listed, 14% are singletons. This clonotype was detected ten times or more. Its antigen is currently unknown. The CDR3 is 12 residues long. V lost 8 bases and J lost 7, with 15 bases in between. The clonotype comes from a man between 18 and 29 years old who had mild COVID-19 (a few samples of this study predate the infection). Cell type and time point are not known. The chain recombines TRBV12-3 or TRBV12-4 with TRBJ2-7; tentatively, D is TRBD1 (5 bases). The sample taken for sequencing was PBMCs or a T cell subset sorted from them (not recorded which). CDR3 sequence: CASVLGTGEQYF. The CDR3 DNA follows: TGTGCCAGCGTCCTCGGAACAGGAGAGCAGTACTTC.